A single sample is the source of the 5 T cell receptor beta chains below, sequenced in a study of blood T cell repertoires in COVID-19. Here immunoSEQ multiplex PCR was the method, and the copy in TCRdb shows in-frame clones only, minus some. Here the sample spans under 130,000 clones, over 75% being singletons. What was sequenced was peripheral blood. Receptors originate from a woman over 75 with acute or convalescent COVID-19.

The J gene is TRBJ1-1, the V gene TRBV11-2; 8 bases line up with TRBD1. The CDR3 runs 15 residues. Germline CDR1 is SGHAT and CDR2 is FQNNGV. The trim removed 5 bases at V and 1 base at J, leaving 6 bases unmatched. The CDR3 nucleotides read TGTGCCAGCAGCACTCGACAGGGGCGGAACACTGAAGCTTTCTTT. It specifies CASSTRQGRNTEAFF.

CDR3 protein: CAISDGPGAVIDTQYF. In nucleotides, the CDR3 is TGTGCCATCAGTGATGGGCCAGGGGCCGTAATAGATACGCAGTATTTT. The V and J genes are TRBV10-3 and TRBJ2-3; tentative D call: TRBD1 (6 bases). CDR3 length equals 16 residues. The V and J ends lost 3 bases and 5 bases respectively, with 18 bases between them. CDR1 is ENHRY and CDR2 is SYGVKD in the germline V gene.

The V gene is TRBV15, the J gene TRBJ1-3; unclear D gene. The CDR3 consists of 15 residues. Looked up from germline, CDR1 is LNHNV and CDR2 is YYDKDF (reference sequence). The V and J ends lost 4 bases and 0 bases respectively, with 10 bases between them. In DNA form, the CDR3 reads TGTGCCACCAGCATTGAGGTGCTCTCTGGAAACACCATATATTTT. Encoded protein: CATSIEVLSGNTIYF.

The CDR3 bases are TGTGCCAGCAGTCCGGGAGTCTACGAGCAGTACTTC. It codes for CASSPGVYEQYF. The rearrangement links TRBV12-3 or TRBV12-4 to TRBJ2-7; D may be TRBD2 (6 bases). V lost 5 bases, J lost 3 bases, and 8 bases lay in between. The CDR3 spans 12 residues.

The V call is TRBV7-7, the J call TRBJ2-3; 8 nucleotides match TRBD1. This CDR3 is built from 16 residues. Germline assignment: CDR1 SSHAT and CDR2 FNYEAQ (reference sequence). The V segment lost 1 base and the J segment 2 bases; nucleotides outside the gene matches: 5. CDR3 in DNA: TGTGCCAGCAGCTTAGGGACAGGGCTCTACACAGATACGCAGTATTTT. Translating it yields CASSLGTGLYTDTQYF.